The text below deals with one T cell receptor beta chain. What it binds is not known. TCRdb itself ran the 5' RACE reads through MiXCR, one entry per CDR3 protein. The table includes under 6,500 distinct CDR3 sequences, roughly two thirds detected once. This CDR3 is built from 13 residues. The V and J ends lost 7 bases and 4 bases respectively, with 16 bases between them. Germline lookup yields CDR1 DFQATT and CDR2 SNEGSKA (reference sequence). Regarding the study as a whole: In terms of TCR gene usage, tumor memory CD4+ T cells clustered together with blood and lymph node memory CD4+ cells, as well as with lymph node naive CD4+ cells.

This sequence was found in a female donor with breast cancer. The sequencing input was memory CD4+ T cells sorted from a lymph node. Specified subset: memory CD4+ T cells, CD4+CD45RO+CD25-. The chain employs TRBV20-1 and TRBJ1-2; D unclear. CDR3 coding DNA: TGCAGTGTTATAAAAAAGACGGTCTATGGCTACACCTTC. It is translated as CSVIKKTVYGYTF.